This TCR beta chain is from a study of T-cell memory formation after mild COVID-19. Findings and limits, study-wide: From day 15 to 85, contracting clones were balanced between CD4 and CD8, whereas later expanders leaned toward CD4+. Pre-infection memory harbored some responding clones, suggesting cross-reactive memory joined. Unconfirmed was the SARS-CoV-2 specificity of second-wave clones that peaked on day 37.

Notes on this clonotype: Its antigen is unidentified.

Constant-segment primers were used for 5'RACE, and the resulting TCR alpha and TCR beta cDNA libraries carried sample barcodes and UMIs. TCRdb recomputed calls from the 5' RACE reads with MiXCR, one row per CDR3 protein. The sample lists fewer than 450,000 distinct CDR3 sequences; roughly 21% were seen once. V gave up 6 bases and J gave up 7 bases, with 9 bases separating them. The CDR3 sequence is 11 residues long. The receptor was isolated from an adult woman who had mild COVID-19 (a few samples of this study predate the infection). Cell type and time point are not known. Sequenced input: PBMCs or a T cell subset sorted from them (not recorded which). The chain recombines TRBV12-3 or TRBV12-4 with TRBJ1-1; no clear D. The CDR3 spells CASRLNGEAFF. The CDR3 region has the DNA TGTGCCAGCAGACTTAACGGTGAAGCTTTCTTT.